The present entry profiles one TCR beta chain with its context. Its antigen remains unknown. The entry originates in a study of OX40 agonist ivuxolimab in advanced cancers. About the study: An agonistic anti-OX40 (CD134) antibody, ivuxolimab, was used to treat the patients. Partial response was recorded in three patients: one hepatocellular carcinoma and two cutaneous melanoma cases. Study-wide results and limits: The average count of expanded clones was higher among CD8+ T cells than among CD4+. Clones of CD4+ and CD8+ blood T cells grew by week 6 at doses of 0.1 to 3.0 mg/kg.

Libraries were prepared by immunoSEQ multiplex PCR; TCRdb keeps only in-frame clonotypes and omits some of them. Of tens of thousands of clones listed, over 80% are singletons. Germline assignment: CDR1 MNHEY and CDR2 SMNVEV (reference sequence). The V gene lost 6 bases and the J gene lost 7 bases, with 13 bases spanning the gap. The CDR3 runs 13 residues. The chain couples TRBV27 to TRBJ2-1; D is uncertain. This sequence originates from an adult with an advanced solid tumor such as melanoma, head and neck, liver or kidney cancer. Material: CD4+ or CD8+ T cells sorted from blood, obtained in a trial of the OX40 agonist ivuxolimab. The CDR3 DNA is TGTGCCAGCAGCCTGACACGTCTGAATGAGCAGTTCTTC. Protein product: CASSLTRLNEQFF.